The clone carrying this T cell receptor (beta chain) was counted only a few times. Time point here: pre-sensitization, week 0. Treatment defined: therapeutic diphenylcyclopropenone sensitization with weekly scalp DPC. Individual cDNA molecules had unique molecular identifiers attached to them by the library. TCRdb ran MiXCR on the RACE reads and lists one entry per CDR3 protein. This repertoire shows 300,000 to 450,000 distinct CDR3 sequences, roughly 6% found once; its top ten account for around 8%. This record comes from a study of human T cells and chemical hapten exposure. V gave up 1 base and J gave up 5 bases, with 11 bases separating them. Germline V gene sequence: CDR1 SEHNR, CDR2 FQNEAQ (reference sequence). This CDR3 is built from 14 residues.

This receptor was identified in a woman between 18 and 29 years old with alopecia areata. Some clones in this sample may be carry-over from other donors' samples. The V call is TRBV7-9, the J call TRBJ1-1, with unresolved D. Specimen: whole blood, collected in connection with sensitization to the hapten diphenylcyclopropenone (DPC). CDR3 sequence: CASSLVGLGTEAFF. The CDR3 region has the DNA TGTGCCAGCAGCTTAGTAGGGCTAGGAACTGAAGCTTTCTTT.